This TCR beta chain was sequenced in a study of blood T cell repertoires in COVID-19. The wider study: Samples taken during acute and convalescent COVID-19 were collected in the United States, Italy and Spain. From T cells, B-cell-depleted T cells, or PBMCs came the material, which was cDNA or gDNA.

The CDR3 runs to 15 residues. In germline, CDR1 is SNHLY, CDR2 FYNNEI. The V end lost 2 bases, the J end lost 2 bases, and 10 bases lay between the germline ends. In the source study's methods: Reference gene primer amplification in the assay estimated nucleated cell counts. Profiled with immunoSEQ multiplex PCR; TCRdb holds only in-frame clones, not every one. V, J and clone size are taken as reported in that table, and D and trimming were inferred from the DNA itself. The sample shows fewer than 80,000 clones, 85% to 90% of them seen only once. The rearrangement joins TRBV2 to TRBJ2-1; weak D call: TRBD1 (5 bases). Material: peripheral blood. The clonotype comes from a man aged 65 to 85 with acute or convalescent COVID-19. The CDR3 sequence is CASSERQGTYNEQFF. Written as DNA, the CDR3 is TGTGCCAGCAGTGAAAGGCAGGGTACCTACAATGAGCAGTTCTTC.